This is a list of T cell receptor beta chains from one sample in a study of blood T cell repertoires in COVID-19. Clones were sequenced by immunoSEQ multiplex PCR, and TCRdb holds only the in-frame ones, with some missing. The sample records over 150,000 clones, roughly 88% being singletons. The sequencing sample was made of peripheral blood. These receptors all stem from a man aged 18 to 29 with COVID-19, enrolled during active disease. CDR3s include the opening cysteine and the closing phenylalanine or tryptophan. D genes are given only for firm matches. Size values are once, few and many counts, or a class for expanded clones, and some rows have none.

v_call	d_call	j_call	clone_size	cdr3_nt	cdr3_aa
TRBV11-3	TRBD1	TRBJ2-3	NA	TGTGCCAGCAGCTTTCGTGGGACAGGGAGGACAGATACGCAGTATTTT	CASSFRGTGRTDTQYF
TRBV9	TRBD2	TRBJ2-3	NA	TGTGCCAGCAAAACGGGACTAGTCGCGGATACGCAGTATTTT	CASKTGLVADTQYF
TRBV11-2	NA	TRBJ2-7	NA	TGTGCCAGCAGCTTAGACGGGAACTCCTACGAGCAGTACTTC	CASSLDGNSYEQYF
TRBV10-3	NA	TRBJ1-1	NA	TGTGCCTCCAAAGGGGAGGAGACTGAAGCTTTCTTT	CASKGEETEAFF
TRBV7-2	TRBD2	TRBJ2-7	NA	TGTGCCAGCAGCTTAGTGGGTAGCGGGAGCTCCTACGAGCAGTACTTC	CASSLVGSGSSYEQYF
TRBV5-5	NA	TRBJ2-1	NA	TGTGCCAGCAGCTTAGTCCAGGGGAATGAGCAGTTCTTC	CASSLVQGNEQFF
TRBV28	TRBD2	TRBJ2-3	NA	TGTGCCAGCAGTTCCTGGACTAGCGGGAGGGCCTGGTACACAGATACGCAGTATTTT	CASSSWTSGRAWYTDTQYF
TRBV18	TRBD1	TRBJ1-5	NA	TGTGCCAGCTCACCCTGGACAGGGAGACAGCCCCAGCATTTT	CASSPWTGRQPQHF
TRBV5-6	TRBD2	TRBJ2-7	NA	TGTGCCAGCACCGCCGGGACTAGCGGGAGGACGATCCTCTACGAGCAGTACTTC	CASTAGTSGRTILYEQYF
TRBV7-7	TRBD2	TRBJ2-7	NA	TGTGCCAGCAGCATCAGGGTAGTCCTAGCGGGAGTACCGTACGAGCAGTACTTC	CASSIRVVLAGVPYEQYF
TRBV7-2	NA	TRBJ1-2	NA	TGTGCCAGCAGCTTAGGTTCGGGATATGGCTACACCTTC	CASSLGSGYGYTF
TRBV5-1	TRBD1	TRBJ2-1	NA	TGCGCCAGCAGCTTGTACAGGGGCTCCTACAATGAGCAGTTCTTC	CASSLYRGSYNEQFF
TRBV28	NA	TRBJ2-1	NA	TGTGCCAGCAGTTCGTCGGGCAGGGCCTCCTACAATGAGCAGTTCTTC	CASSSSGRASYNEQFF
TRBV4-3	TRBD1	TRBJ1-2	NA	TGCGCCAGCAGCCTTTCCTTAGACAGGGGCTATGGCTACACCTTC	CASSLSLDRGYGYTF
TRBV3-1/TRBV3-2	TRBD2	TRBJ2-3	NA	TGTGCCAGCAGCCAACTCACGGGGGGGGCGCAGTGTTTT	CASSQLTGGAQCF
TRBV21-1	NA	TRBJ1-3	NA	TGTGCCAGCAGCAGCATAAGACAGTTCTCTGGAAACACCATATATTTT	CASSSIRQFSGNTIYF
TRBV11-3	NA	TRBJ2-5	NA	TGTGCCAGCAGCTTGGAGGGAGGAGAGACCCAGTACTTC	CASSLEGGETQYF
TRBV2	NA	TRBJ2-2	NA	TGTGCCACCGTCGCGGGGAGCTTGAACACCGGGGAGCTGTTTTTT	CATVAGSLNTGELFF
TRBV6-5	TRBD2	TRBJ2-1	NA	TGTGCCAGCAGCCTACTAGCGAGCTCCTACAATGAGCAGTTCTTC	CASSLLASSYNEQFF
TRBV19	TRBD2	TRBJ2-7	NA	TGTGCCAGTAGTATAGCGTACAGGAAAACTAGCGGGAGTATGTACGAGCAGTACTTC	CASSIAYRKTSGSMYEQYF
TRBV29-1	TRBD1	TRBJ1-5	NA	TGCAGCGTTGAAGATATGACAGGGGACCGGGTGAGCAATCAGCCCCAGCATTTT	CSVEDMTGDRVSNQPQHF
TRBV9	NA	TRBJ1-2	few	TGTGCCAGCAGCCCCGAAGACAGGAACTATGGCTACACCTTC	CASSPEDRNYGYTF
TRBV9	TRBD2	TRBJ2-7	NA	TGTGCCAGCTCCCAGGGAGGACTAGCGGGACACGAGCAGTACTTC	CASSQGGLAGHEQYF